One sample yielded the 26 T cell receptor beta chains listed below, sequenced in a study of T cell changes during pregnancy in multiple sclerosis. Sequencing was performed with immunoSEQ multiplex PCR; in TCRdb, only in-frame clones are kept and a portion is missing. The profile shows around 100,000 clones, roughly nine tenths of them singletons. Sequenced material: peripheral blood, taken in the second trimester of pregnancy. These receptors were taken from a female donor in good health, enrolled as a control in a pregnancy study.

The chain combines TRBV4-2 with TRBJ1-2, with 7 bases fitting TRBD1. V trimming: 4 bases; J trimming: 6 bases; junction bases outside the gene matches: 11. Per germline, CDR1 LGHNA and CDR2 YNFKEQ. The CDR3 consists of 15 residues. The CDR3 sequence is CASSPWTGTMDGYTF. For the CDR3, the DNA is TGTGCCAGCAGCCCGTGGACAGGTACAATGGATGGCTACACCTTC.

The genes are TRBV5-1 and TRBJ2-3; D not certain. Between the trimmed V and J ends, which lost 0 bases and 0 bases, there was a span of 11 bases. The CDR3 length is 16 residues. Germline values: CDR1 SGHRS, CDR2 YFSETQ. The CDR3 is CASSLGGSISTDTQYF. The CDR3 DNA reads as TGCGCCAGCAGCTTGGGTGGTAGCATCAGCACAGATACGCAGTATTTT.

This chain connects TRBV2 to TRBJ1-1, with D tentatively TRBD1 (5 bases). Germline V gene lookup returns CDR1 SNHLY and CDR2 FYNNEI. The CDR3 runs 14 residues. Trimming stripped 6 bases from V and 3 bases from J, with 14 bases between. The CDR3 sequence is CASRDDTGHTEAFF. Written as DNA, the CDR3 is TGTGCCAGCAGAGACGATACAGGACACACTGAAGCTTTCTTT.

The gene calls are TRBV28 and TRBJ1-2; D perhaps matches TRBD1 (5 bases). In germline, CDR1 is MDHEN, CDR2 SYDVKM. CDR3 size: 15 residues. Trimming took 4 bases from V and 2 from J, leaving 14 bases between them. The CDR3 sequence is CASSSRGGGNYGYTF. CDR3 in DNA: TGTGCCAGCAGTTCCCGTGGGGGGGGGAACTATGGCTACACCTTC.

The V call is TRBV6-5, the J call TRBJ1-1; D unresolved. Trimming took 4 bases from V and 1 from J, leaving 10 bases between them. This CDR3 region has 14 residues. Germline lookup yields CDR1 MNHEY and CDR2 SVGAGI. DNA of the CDR3: TGTGCCAGCAGTTTAAGACGGGGGAACACTGAAGCTTTCTTT. This sequence encodes CASSLRRGNTEAFF.

This clone appeared once. The chain joins TRBV6-1 to TRBJ2-7; D is perhaps TRBD1 (6 bases). Germline V CDR1 and CDR2: MNHNS, SASEGT. Trimming left V 6 bases short and J 8 bases short, with 14 bases between. The CDR3 is 12 amino acids. The CDR3 loop reads CASRDSNLKQYF. The CDR3 bases are TGTGCCAGCAGGGACAGTAATTTGAAGCAGTACTTC.

This clone was found once. This chain joins TRBV28 and TRBJ1-1, with D possibly being TRBD1 (6 bases). Deletions cut 5 bases from V and 5 bases from J, with 15 bases between. Germline V lookup: CDR1 MDHEN, CDR2 SYDVKM. The length of the CDR3 is 14 residues. Here the CDR3 reads CASSPAGEKTEAFF. As DNA, the CDR3 is TGTGCCAGCAGTCCGGCAGGGGAAAAGACTGAAGCTTTCTTT.

The chain carries TRBV7-9 and TRBJ2-7; maybe TRBD1 (6 bases). The CDR3 is 16 residues long. V dropped 5 bases and J dropped 0 bases, with 17 bases sitting between them. In germline, CDR1 is SEHNR, CDR2 FQNEAQ (reference sequence). Here the CDR3 DNA reads TGTGCCAGCAGCAGCCACAGGGCCGAAAGCTCCTACGAGCAGTACTTC. Amino acids: CASSSHRAESSYEQYF.

J is TRBJ1-4 and V is TRBV19; tentatively, D is TRBD1 (5 bases). Trimming cost V 3 bases and J 4 bases, with 9 bases left between them. Per germline, CDR1 LNHDA and CDR2 SQIVND (reference sequence). The CDR3 covers 14 residues. The CDR3 nucleotides are TGTGCCAGTAGTATCGGGGGGTATAATGAAAAACTGTTTTTT. Its translation is CASSIGGYNEKLFF.

The V call is TRBV6-1, the J call TRBJ2-7; 10 bases agree with TRBD1. The V gene end was trimmed by 6 bases and the J gene end by 2 bases; junction bases not matched to a gene: 7. There are 15 residues in the CDR3. Germline V gene sequence: CDR1 MNHNS, CDR2 SASEGT. DNA of the CDR3: TGTGCCAGCAGAAACCGGGACAGGGGTCCCTACGAGCAGTACTTC. This gives the protein CASRNRDRGPYEQYF.

The chain recombines TRBV6-5 with TRBJ1-1; D is perhaps TRBD1 (6 bases). Trimming shortened V by 6 bases and J by 4 bases, and 9 bases separated the two germline ends. This CDR3 is built from 12 residues. Germline CDR1 is MNHEY and CDR2 is SVGAGI. This chain's CDR3 is CASSRGGTEAFF. The CDR3 DNA follows: TGTGCCAGCAGCAGAGGGGGCACTGAAGCTTTCTTT.

The chain has TRBV7-8 and TRBJ2-7; D gene unclear. From germline, CDR1 is SGHVS and CDR2 FQNEAQ. The ends were cut back, 5 bases at V and 0 bases at J, with 8 bases in the middle. The CDR3 has 13 amino acids. The CDR3 spells CASSGAASYEQYF. In DNA form, the CDR3 reads TGTGCCAGCAGCGGCGCGGCCTCCTACGAGCAGTACTTC.

CDR3 coding DNA: TGTGCCAGCAGTCCCGGGCGGGGTGACACTGAAGCTTTCTTT. Its protein product is CASSPGRGDTEAFF. V usage is TRBV27 and J usage is TRBJ1-1; unclear D gene. Per the germline V gene, CDR1 is MNHEY and CDR2 is SMNVEV (reference sequence). V lost 5 bases to trimming and J lost 3 bases, with 13 bases between them. CDR3 size: 14 residues.

To note about this clone: This sample includes further DNA sequences coding for the same CDR3. This chain links TRBV7-2 with TRBJ1-2; D gene uncertain. Germline V CDR1 and CDR2: SGHTA, FQGNSA. This CDR3 contains 12 residues. V dropped 1 base and J dropped 4 bases, with 4 bases sitting between them. CDR3 in DNA: TGTGCCAGCAGCTTAGACTCCTATGGCTACACCTTC. It yields the protein CASSLDSYGYTF.

This chain connects TRBV5-6 to TRBJ1-1; D is uncertain. The CDR3 length is 15 residues. V dropped 0 bases and J dropped 0 bases, with 9 bases sitting between them. CDR1 and CDR2 from the germline V gene are SGHDT and YYEEEE. CDR3 loop: CASSLVGGVNTEAFF. The DNA for the CDR3 is TGTGCCAGCAGCTTGGTGGGCGGGGTGAACACTGAAGCTTTCTTT. The variable domain in full, completed from reference TRBV5-6 and TRBJ1-1, reads DAGVTQSPTHLIKTRGQQVTLRCSPKSGHDTVSWYQQALGQGPQFIFQYYEEEERQRGNFPDRFSGHQFPNYSSELNVNALLLGDSALYLCASSLVGGVNTEAFFGQGTRLTVV.

This chain joins TRBV28 and TRBJ1-6, with 7 bases aligning to TRBD1. CDR1 is MDHEN, CDR2 SYDVKM, per germline. The junction had 8 bases not matched to a gene; V was cut back by 6 bases and J by 9 bases. This CDR3 contains 14 residues. The CDR3 sequence is CASSPDRVPSPLHF. The CDR3 region has the DNA TGTGCCAGCAGCCCAGACAGGGTACCTTCACCCCTCCACTTT.

J is TRBJ2-7 and V is TRBV27; a possible D gene is TRBD1 (6 bases). The V end was cut by 3 bases, the J end by 4 bases, with 10 bases between. CDR3 length: 13 amino acids. Germline V gene sequence: CDR1 MNHEY, CDR2 SMNVEV (reference sequence). Written as DNA, the CDR3 is TGTGCCAGCAGTTTTACAGGGAGTTACGAGCAGTACTTC. This sequence encodes CASSFTGSYEQYF.

The chain couples TRBV7-9 to TRBJ2-3; TRBD2 might be the D (5 bases). V was clipped by 3 bases and J by 0 bases, with 13 bases between them. Germline CDR1 reads SEHNR; CDR2 reads FQNEAQ (reference sequence). The CDR3 sequence is 16 residues long. CDR3 DNA sequence: TGTGCCAGCAGCTTCGAACGAGGGTCTAGCACAGATACGCAGTATTTT. Translated, it gives CASSFERGSSTDTQYF.

This clone appeared once. The chain is built from TRBV21-1 and TRBJ1-2. TRBV21-1 is labeled a pseudogene. The CDR3 loop spans 12 amino acids. This CDR3 reads CASSLGGVGYTF. DNA for the CDR3: TGTGCCAGCAGCTTGGGGGGGGTTGGCTACACCTTC.

The V gene is TRBV6-5, the J gene TRBJ1-2; 7 nucleotides agree with TRBD1. There are 15 residues in the CDR3. Germline V gene lookup returns CDR1 MNHEY and CDR2 SVGAGI. V shed 0 bases, J shed 3 bases, and the junction held 4 bases outside the gene matches. The chain's CDR3 is CASSYSEGADYGYTF. DNA of the CDR3: TGTGCCAGCAGTTACTCGGAGGGGGCGGACTATGGCTACACCTTC.

J is TRBJ1-2 and V is TRBV5-5; 9 bases fit TRBD1. Germline assignment: CDR1 SGHKS and CDR2 YYEKEE (reference sequence). The length of the CDR3 is 15 residues. Trimming cost V 3 bases and J 7 bases; bases outside gene matches: 10. The CDR3 nucleotides are TGTGCCAGCAGCTCTCCGGGACAGGGTAGCAGTGGCTACACCTTC. Residues: CASSSPGQGSSGYTF.

CDR3 amino acids: CASSSTAYNEQFF. In DNA, the CDR3 is TGTGCCAGCAGCTCGACAGCATACAATGAGCAGTTCTTC. The chain couples TRBV5-6 to TRBJ2-1; TRBD1 is a possible D gene (5 bases). The CDR3 consists of 13 residues. Germline CDR1 SGHDT, CDR2 YYEEEE. The V gene lost 3 bases and the J gene lost 4 bases, with 8 bases spanning the gap.

The V and J genes are TRBV9 and TRBJ1-1; no clear D gene. V was shortened by 2 bases and J by 0 bases, with 5 bases between the two germline ends. This CDR3 region has 13 residues. Per the germline V gene, CDR1 is SGDLS and CDR2 is YYNGEE. The CDR3 DNA reads as TGTGCCAGCAGCGTTACACTGAACACTGAAGCTTTCTTT. Encoded protein: CASSVTLNTEAFF.

CDR3 in DNA: TGCGCCAGCAGCCAAGATGAAGCGGCAGCCACAGATACGCAGTATTTT. Its translation is CASSQDEAAATDTQYF. The chain uses TRBV4-3 and TRBJ2-3, with D tentatively TRBD2 (5 bases). Trimming took 0 bases from V and 2 from J, leaving 12 bases between them. Germline V lookup: CDR1 LGHNA, CDR2 YSLEER. CDR3 length equals 16 residues.

The CDR3 loop is CASSTATSGGTDTQYF. The CDR3 DNA follows: TGTGCCAGCAGCACCGCGACTAGCGGTGGTACAGATACGCAGTATTTT. The J gene is TRBJ2-3, the V gene TRBV5-6, with 9 bases fitting TRBD2. Per germline, CDR1 SGHDT and CDR2 YYEEEE. V lost 4 bases, J lost 3 bases, and 9 bases stayed unmatched. The CDR3 runs to 16 residues.

V and J are TRBV13 and TRBJ2-3; 12 bases line up with TRBD2. The V gene end was trimmed by 3 bases and the J gene end by 5 bases; junction bases not matched to a gene: 6. The CDR3 spans 16 residues. The germline CDR1 and CDR2 sequences are PRHDT and FYEKMQ (reference sequence). The CDR3 DNA sequence: TGTGCCAGCAGCTTCGGGACTAGCGGGTCGGGAGATACGCAGTATTTT. Residues: CASSFGTSGSGDTQYF. The whole variable domain, filled in from reference TRBV13 and TRBJ2-3, reads AAGVIQSPRHLIKEKRETATLKCYPIPRHDTVYWYQQGPGQDPQFLISFYEKMQSDKGSIPDRFSAQQFSDYHSELNMSSLELGDSALYFCASSFGTSGSGDTQYFGPGTRLTVL.